This passage covers 30 T cell receptor beta chains from one sample sequenced in a study of tumor and adjacent non-tumor tissue in lung cancer. Three rounds of nested PCR, following a modified ARM-PCR protocol, produced the TCRbeta library. One entry per CDR3 protein results from TCRdb running MiXCR on the multiplex PCR reads. The sample has 120,000 to 150,000 distinct CDR3 sequences; approximately 72% are singletons. No cell sorting was done before RNA was extracted from the tissue. The specimen sequenced was lung tumor tissue. These receptors were taken from a man between 60 and 75 years old with small cell lung cancer.

The V call is TRBV6-5, the J call TRBJ2-1; no reliable D call. Trimming cost V 0 bases and J 2 bases, with 8 bases left between them. The V gene's germline CDR1 is MNHEY and CDR2 SVGAGI. CDR3 length: 15 amino acids. CDR3 DNA: TGTGCCAGCAGTTACTCTTTCATCGCCTACAATGAGCAGTTCTTC. It yields the protein CASSYSFIAYNEQFF.

The chain links TRBV12-3 or TRBV12-4 to TRBJ1-6; possible D gene TRBD1, 5 bases. The CDR3 runs 12 residues. Between the trimmed V and J ends, which lost 10 bases and 10 bases, there was a span of 14 bases. CDR3 nucleotide sequence: TGTGCCATTAGTTCAGGGCCATCACCCCTCCACTTT. Translated, it gives CAISSGPSPLHF.

The chain links TRBV11-3 to TRBJ2-1, with TRBD2 as a possible D gene (5 bases). The germline CDR1 and CDR2 sequences are SGHNT and YENEEA. V was cut by 4 bases and J by 8 bases, with 24 bases left in between. The CDR3 loop spans 17 amino acids. The CDR3, as DNA: TGTGCCAGCAGCTCTCCCCAACTAGACCATACTAGGGATGAGCAGTTCTTC. It translates to CASSSPQLDHTRDEQFF.

V usage is TRBV28 and J usage is TRBJ2-7; D is tentatively TRBD1 or TRBD2 (5 bases each). CDR1 and CDR2 from the germline V gene are MDHEN and SYDVKM. This CDR3 contains 12 residues. Trimming pared 5 bases from V and 11 bases from J, leaving 16 bases between. The CDR3 is CASSPQMGVEYF. CDR3 nucleotides: TGTGCCAGCAGTCCCCAGATGGGGGTAGAGTACTTC.

This clonotype appeared a single time. V usage is TRBV6-5 and J usage is TRBJ1-2; 10 bases map to TRBD1. Germline CDR1 MNHEY, CDR2 SVGAGI. The CDR3 loop spans 15 amino acids. The V segment lost 7 bases and the J segment 3 bases; nucleotides outside the gene matches: 8. CDR3 sequence reads: CASNHLGQGDYGYTF. CDR3 in DNA: TGTGCCAGCAATCACCTAGGACAGGGGGACTATGGCTACACCTTC.

The chain combines TRBV10-1 with TRBJ2-2; 9 bases line up with TRBD1. The CDR3 is made up of 16 amino acids. J lost 0 bases, V lost 6 bases, and 5 bases had no gene match. CDR1 is WNHNN and CDR2 is SYGVQD in the germline V gene (reference sequence). CDR3 in DNA: TGCGCCAGCAGCCTGACAGGGGGATCGAACACCGGGGAGCTGTTTTTT. This translates into CASSLTGGSNTGELFF.

As concerns this clonotype: The CDR3 ends on some other residue instead of the conserved phenylalanine or tryptophan, so this is likely a read error. The chain uses TRBV20-1 and TRBJ1-1, with 7 nucleotides matching TRBD1. Per germline, CDR1 DFQATT and CDR2 SNEGSKA (reference sequence). With 5 bases clipped from V and 4 bases from J, the junction kept 7 bases outside the gene matches. The CDR3 consists of 13 residues. DNA of the CDR3: TGCAGTGCTCAAACGGACAGGATCACTGAAGCTTTCCTC. It is translated as CSAQTDRITEAFL.

The chain employs TRBV6-5 and TRBJ2-3, with 12 bases fitting TRBD1. This CDR3 is 18 amino acids long. Germline lookup yields CDR1 MNHEY and CDR2 SVGAGI. V dropped 2 bases and J dropped 3; count of bases not matched to a gene: 9. The CDR3 here is CASSYGDRGRIGTDTQYF. The CDR3 DNA is TGTGCCAGCAGTTACGGGGACAGGGGGCGAATTGGAACAGATACGCAGTATTTT.

This clonotype was seen ten or more times. The chain recombines TRBV6-1 with TRBJ2-5; 9 bases agree with TRBD1. The CDR3 runs 13 residues. The germline V gene has CDR1 MNHNS and CDR2 SASEGT. The J segment lost 2 bases and the V segment lost 6 bases, leaving 1 base of the junction unmatched. CDR3 sequence reads: CASRGQGQETQYF. Here the CDR3 DNA reads TGTGCCAGCAGGGGACAGGGACAAGAGACCCAGTACTTC.

Concerning this clonotype: One end of the junction is discordant with germline, which a read error may explain. The rearrangement uses TRBV6-5 and TRBJ2-2, with D perhaps TRBD1 (6 bases). CDR1 MNHEY and CDR2 SVGAGI come from the germline V gene. The CDR3 is made up of 15 amino acids. The chain's CDR3 is CASTPYRDSTGELFF. The CDR3 DNA reads as TGTGCTAGCACTCCATACAGGGATAGCACCGGGGAGCTGTTTTTT.

A word on this clonotype: Since no conserved phenylalanine or tryptophan closes the CDR3, a read error is the likely cause. The chain carries TRBV6-5 and TRBJ1-1, with D unresolved. The CDR3 is made up of 13 amino acids. Trimming cost V 7 bases and J 1 base, with 10 bases left between them. Germline CDR1 and CDR2: MNHEY and SVGAGI. DNA of the CDR3: TGTGCCAGCACCCGGACCCGGAACACTGAAGCTTTCTAT. Translating it yields CASTRTRNTEAFY.

This clonotype showed up just once. V usage is TRBV11-2 and J usage is TRBJ2-1; 8 positions match TRBD2. Germline V gene lookup returns CDR1 SGHAT and CDR2 FQNNGV. The CDR3 consists of 16 residues. V gave up 5 bases and J gave up 15 bases; unmatched junction bases: 21. The CDR3 coding sequence is TGTGCCAGCAGCCGGGAGGGTAGTACGGCCCTCCATGAGGGGTTCTTC. Translating gives CASSREGSTALHEGFF.

This clonotype showed up just a few times. This rearrangement joins TRBV6-2 or TRBV6-3 to TRBJ2-3, with unresolved D. Germline V gene sequence: CDR1 MNHEY, CDR2 SVGEGT. The CDR3 is 13 amino acids. Trimming removed 4 bases at V and 6 bases at J, with 11 bases between. CDR3 nucleotides: TGTGCCAGCAGTTCCCACCAGTCTGATACGCAGTATTTT. Protein: CASSSHQSDTQYF.

This clonotype turned up a few times. V is TRBV20-1 and J is TRBJ2-2, with D perhaps assigned TRBD1 or TRBD2 (5 bases each). The length of the CDR3 is 16 residues. Germline CDR1 and CDR2: DFQATT and SNEGSKA (reference sequence). V was clipped by 0 bases and J by 3 bases, with 14 bases between them. The CDR3 spells CSARDRVRGDTGELFF. CDR3 nucleotides: TGCAGTGCTAGAGATCGAGTACGAGGGGACACCGGGGAGCTGTTTTTT.

This clonotype was recorded only once. CDR3 sequence: CASSRFGRNYNSPLHF. The CDR3 DNA sequence: TGTGCCAGCAGCCGCTTCGGACGGAACTATAATTCACCCCTCCACTTT. This chain joins TRBV4-2 and TRBJ1-6; D call uncertain. The germline V and J ends were trimmed by 4 bases and 3 bases, with 13 bases remaining between them. This CDR3 is built from 16 residues. Germline CDR1 reads LGHNA; CDR2 reads YNFKEQ.

Concerning this clonotype itself: The junction departs from the called germline gene at one end, perhaps through a read error. Here the CDR3 DNA reads TGCGCCAGCAGCAGGGGGCGAGATCAGCCCCTGCATTTT. Its translation: CASSRGRDQPLHF. The V gene is TRBV4-1, the J gene TRBJ1-5; TRBD1 aligns across 7 bases. This CDR3 contains 13 residues. Germline V lookup: CDR1 MGHRA, CDR2 YSYEKL.

This rearrangement joins TRBV6-5 to TRBJ2-3; 8 nucleotides agree with TRBD2. Germline CDR1 reads MNHEY; CDR2 reads SVGAGI. This CDR3 contains 12 residues. The V segment lost 11 bases and the J segment 15 bases; nucleotides outside the gene matches: 16. CDR3 in amino acids: CAGSTSGTSSYF. Written as DNA, the CDR3 is TGTGCCGGCTCCACCTCCGGGACTAGTTCTTATTTT.

Points on this clonotype: A junction end diverges from the germline sequence, so it may reflect a read error. The V gene is TRBV6-5, the J gene TRBJ1-2; D might be TRBD1 (6 bases). The CDR3 spans 14 residues. Germline-derived CDR1 and CDR2 are MNHEY and SVGAGI. The CDR3 region is CTSSGDRPRCGYTF. CDR3 DNA sequence: TGTACCAGCAGTGGAGACAGGCCTCGCTGTGGCTACACCTTC.

V usage is TRBV20-1 and J usage is TRBJ2-2; D not resolved. Trimming took 2 bases from V and 5 from J, leaving 9 bases between them. CDR1 DFQATT and CDR2 SNEGSKA come from the germline V gene (reference sequence). The CDR3 consists of 13 residues. CDR3: CSARCGDTGELFF. The CDR3 DNA reads as TGCAGTGCTAGATGTGGGGATACCGGGGAGCTGTTTTTT.

Notes on this clonotype: At one of its ends the junction is not consistent with the germline gene, which may arise from a read error. V gene TRBV6-9 combines with J gene TRBJ1-2; D is possibly TRBD1 (5 bases). Germline CDR1 is MNHGY and CDR2 is SVAAGI. CDR3 length: 21 residues. CDR3 in amino acids: CASRVPGRQILQVQNNYGYTF. The CDR3 DNA reads as TGTGCCAGCAGGGTACCGGGACGGCAAATCCTGCAGGTTCAGAATAACTATGGGTACACCTTC.

By sample fraction, this clonotype is medium-sized. The rearrangement uses TRBV11-2 and TRBJ2-3, with 7 bases aligning to TRBD2. The CDR3 sequence is 16 residues long. The germline gives CDR1 SGHAT, CDR2 FQNNGV. The junction had 8 bases not matched to a gene; V was cut back by 3 bases and J by 2 bases. The CDR3 region has the DNA TGTGCCAGCAGCTTCCCCTCAGCGGGGCACACAGATACGCAGTATTTT. Residues: CASSFPSAGHTDTQYF.

The V and J genes are TRBV11-2 and TRBJ2-7, with 8 bases matching TRBD1. The germline gives CDR1 SGHAT, CDR2 FQNNGV. CDR3 size: 12 residues. Here the CDR3 reads CGSSSGGSEQYF. For the CDR3, the DNA is TGTGGCAGTAGCTCAGGGGGCTCGGAGCAGTACTTC.

This clonotype occurred many times. This chain uses TRBV28 with TRBJ2-7; D possibly corresponds to TRBD1 (5 bases). The CDR3 runs 16 residues. Trimming took off 6 bases at V and 5 bases at J, with 23 bases between the two ends. CDR1 is MDHEN, CDR2 SYDVKM, per germline. The CDR3 region has the DNA TGTGCCAGCAGCCCCCTGACGACAGAATCGGGTGACGAGCAGTACTTC. It yields the protein CASSPLTTESGDEQYF.

The V and J genes are TRBV10-3 and TRBJ2-7; D gene unclear. The CDR3 spans 12 residues. Germline CDR1 and CDR2: ENHRY and SYGVKD. The CDR3 bases are TGTGCCATTGATGATATCTTCTACGAGCGGTACGTC. It specifies CAIDDIFYERYV.

This clonotype has only a few counts. The chain uses TRBV6-1 and TRBJ2-6; either TRBD1 or TRBD2 may fit D (6 bases each). Per the germline V gene, CDR1 is MNHNS and CDR2 is SASEGT. V lost 4 bases to trimming and J lost 4 bases, with 26 bases between them. The CDR3 covers 20 residues. DNA for the CDR3: TGTGCCAGCAGTGTGGGTGGCATTAGGGGGGAATTCGGCGGGGCCAACGTCCTGACTTTC. Protein: CASSVGGIRGEFGGANVLTF.

The genes are TRBV20-1 and TRBJ2-1, with D unclear. The CDR3 contains 16 residues. Germline CDR1 and CDR2: DFQATT and SNEGSKA (reference sequence). Trimming pared 0 bases from V and 8 bases from J, leaving 20 bases between. CDR3: CSARDLFGVVPDEQFF. CDR3 coding DNA: TGCAGTGCTAGAGATCTATTCGGAGTAGTGCCTGATGAGCAGTTCTTC.

The J gene is TRBJ2-7, the V gene TRBV20-1, with TRBD1 as a possible D gene (6 bases). V was shortened by 1 base and J by 2 bases, with 18 bases between the two germline ends. The CDR3 contains 16 residues. Germline V lookup: CDR1 DFQATT, CDR2 SNEGSKA (reference sequence). CDR3 nucleotides: TGCAGTGCTAGAGGTAACGCTCGACAGGTGACCTACGAGCAGTACTTC. It codes for CSARGNARQVTYEQYF.

To note about this clonotype: This CDR3 fails to terminate in the conserved phenylalanine or tryptophan, so it likely reflects a read error. This sequence joins TRBV11-1 and TRBJ2-1; 10 bases fit TRBD2. This CDR3 comprises 15 residues. Looked up from germline, CDR1 is SGHAT and CDR2 is FQDESV (reference sequence). The junction had 8 bases not matched to a gene; V was cut back by 6 bases and J by 6 bases. The CDR3 sequence: CASSFLAGESNEQFL. DNA of the CDR3: TGTGCCAGCAGTTTTCTAGCGGGAGAGAGCAATGAGCAGTTCTTA.

This clonotype was seen a single time. The chain recombines TRBV6-1 with TRBJ2-7; D uncertain. CDR1 and CDR2 (germline): MNHNS, SASEGT. The CDR3 length is 15 residues. V was shortened by 3 bases and J by 4 bases, with 16 bases between the two germline ends. CDR3 sequence reads: CASSEAVGHRYEQYF. The CDR3 DNA follows: TGTGCCAGCAGTGAGGCTGTGGGTCATAGATACGAGCAGTACTTC.

This chain joins TRBV12-3 or TRBV12-4 and TRBJ2-1; a possible D gene is TRBD1 (6 bases). The CDR3 is 17 residues long. V was pared by 5 bases and J by 3 bases, with 20 bases between. The CDR3 loop is CASSRSKGAGVYNEQFF. The CDR3 DNA sequence: TGTGCCAGCAGTCGGAGCAAAGGGGCAGGGGTCTACAATGAGCAGTTCTTC.